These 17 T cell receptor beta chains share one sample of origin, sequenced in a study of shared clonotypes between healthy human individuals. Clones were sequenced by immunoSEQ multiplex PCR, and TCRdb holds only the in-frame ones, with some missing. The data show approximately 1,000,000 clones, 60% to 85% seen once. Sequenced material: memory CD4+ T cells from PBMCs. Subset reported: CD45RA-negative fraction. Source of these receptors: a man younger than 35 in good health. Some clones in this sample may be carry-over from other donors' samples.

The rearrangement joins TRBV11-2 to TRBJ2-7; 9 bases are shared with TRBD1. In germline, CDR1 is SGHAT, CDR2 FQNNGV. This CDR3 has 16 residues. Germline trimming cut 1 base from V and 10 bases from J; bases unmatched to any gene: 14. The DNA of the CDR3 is TGTGCCAGCAGCTTAGGTCCGCCCCCACAGGGGGCACTCCAGTACTTC. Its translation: CASSLGPPPQGALQYF.

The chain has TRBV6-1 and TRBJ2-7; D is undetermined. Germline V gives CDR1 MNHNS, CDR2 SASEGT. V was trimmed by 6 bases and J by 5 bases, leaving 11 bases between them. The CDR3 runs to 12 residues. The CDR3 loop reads CASRSSGDEQYF. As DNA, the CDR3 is TGTGCCAGCAGAAGCTCAGGTGACGAGCAGTACTTC.

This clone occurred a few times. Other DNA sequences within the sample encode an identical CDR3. In DNA, the CDR3 is TGCGCCAGCAGCTTGGAACAACCCTACGAGCAGTACTTC. Encoded protein: CASSLEQPYEQYF. The chain uses TRBV5-1 and TRBJ2-7; no definite D call. Germline V CDR1 and CDR2: SGHRS, YFSETQ. The CDR3 is 13 residues long. V was cut by 0 bases and J by 2 bases, with 6 bases left in between.

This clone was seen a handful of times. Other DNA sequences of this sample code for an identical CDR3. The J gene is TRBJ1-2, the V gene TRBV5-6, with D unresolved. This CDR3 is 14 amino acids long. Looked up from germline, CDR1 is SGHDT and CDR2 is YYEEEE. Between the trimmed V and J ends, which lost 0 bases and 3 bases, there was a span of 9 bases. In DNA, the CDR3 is TGTGCCAGCAGCTTGGGGCGGGTCGACTATGGCTACACCTTC. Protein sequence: CASSLGRVDYGYTF.

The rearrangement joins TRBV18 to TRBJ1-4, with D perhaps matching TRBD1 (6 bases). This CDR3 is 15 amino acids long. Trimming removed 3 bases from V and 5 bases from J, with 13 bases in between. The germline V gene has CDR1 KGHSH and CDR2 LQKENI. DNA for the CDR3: TGTGCCAGCTCACCCCTGGGGACACCGAATGAAAAACTGTTTTTT. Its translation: CASSPLGTPNEKLFF.

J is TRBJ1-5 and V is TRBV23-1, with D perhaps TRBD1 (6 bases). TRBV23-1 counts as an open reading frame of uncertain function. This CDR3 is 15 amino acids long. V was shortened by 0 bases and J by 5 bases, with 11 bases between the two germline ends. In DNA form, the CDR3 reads TGCGCCAGCAGTCAATCATCAGGGGCATATCAGCCCCAGCATTTT. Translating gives CASSQSSGAYQPQHF.

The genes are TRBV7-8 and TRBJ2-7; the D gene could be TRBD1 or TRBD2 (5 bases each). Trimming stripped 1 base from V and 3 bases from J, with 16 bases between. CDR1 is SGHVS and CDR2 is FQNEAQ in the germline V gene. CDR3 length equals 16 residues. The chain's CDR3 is CASSLGPGGSNYEQYF. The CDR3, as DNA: TGTGCCAGCAGCTTAGGGCCTGGGGGATCTAACTACGAGCAGTACTTC.

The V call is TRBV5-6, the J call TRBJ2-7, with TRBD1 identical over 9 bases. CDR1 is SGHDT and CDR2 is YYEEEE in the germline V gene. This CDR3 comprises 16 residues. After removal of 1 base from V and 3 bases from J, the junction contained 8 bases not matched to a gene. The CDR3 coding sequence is TGTGCCAGCAGCTTGTCATTCCGGGACAGGGTCTACGAGCAGTACTTC. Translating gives CASSLSFRDRVYEQYF.

This chain's CDR3 is CASSLEVAYEQYF. CDR3 in DNA: TGTGCCAGCAGCTTAGAAGTAGCCTACGAGCAGTACTTC. The rearrangement uses TRBV7-8 and TRBJ2-7; D remains unclear. Germline V CDR1 and CDR2: SGHVS, FQNEAQ. V lost 1 base and J 2 bases, leaving 6 bases between the germline ends. The CDR3 runs 13 residues. The whole variable domain, filled in from reference TRBV7-8 and TRBJ2-7, reads GAGVSQSPRYKVAKRGQDVALRCDPISGHVSLFWYQQALGQGPEFLTYFQNEAQLDKSGLPSDRFFAERPEGSVSTLKIQRTQQEDSAVYLCASSLEVAYEQYFGPGTRLTVT.

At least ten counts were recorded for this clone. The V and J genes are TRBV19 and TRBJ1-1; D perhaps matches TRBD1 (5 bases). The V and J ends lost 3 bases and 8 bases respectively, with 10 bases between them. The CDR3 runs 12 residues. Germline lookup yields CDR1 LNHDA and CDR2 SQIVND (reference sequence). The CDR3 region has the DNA TGTGCCAGTAGTATGGAGGGGTTGGAAGCTTTCTTT. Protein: CASSMEGLEAFF.

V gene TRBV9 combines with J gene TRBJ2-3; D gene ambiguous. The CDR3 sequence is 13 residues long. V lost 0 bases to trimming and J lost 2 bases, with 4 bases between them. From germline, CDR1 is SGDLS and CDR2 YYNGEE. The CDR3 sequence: CASSVEFTDTQYF. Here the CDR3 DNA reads TGTGCCAGCAGCGTAGAGTTCACAGATACGCAGTATTTT. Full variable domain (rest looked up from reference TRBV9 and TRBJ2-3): DSGVTQTPKHLITATGQRVTLRCSPRSGDLSVYWYQQSLDQGLQFLIQYYNGEERAKGNILERFSAQQFPDLHSELNLSSLELGDSALYFCASSVEFTDTQYFGPGTRLTVL.

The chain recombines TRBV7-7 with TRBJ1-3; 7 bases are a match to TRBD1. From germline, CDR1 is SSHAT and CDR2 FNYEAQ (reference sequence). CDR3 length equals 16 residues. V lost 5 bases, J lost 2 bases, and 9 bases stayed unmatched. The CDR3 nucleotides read TGTGCCAGCAGCCCGAGCCTTGGGACAGCTGGAAACACCATATATTTT. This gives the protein CASSPSLGTAGNTIYF.

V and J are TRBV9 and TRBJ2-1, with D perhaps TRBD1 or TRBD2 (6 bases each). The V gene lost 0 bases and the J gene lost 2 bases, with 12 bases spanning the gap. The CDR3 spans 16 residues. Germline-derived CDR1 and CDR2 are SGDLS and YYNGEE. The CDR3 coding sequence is TGTGCCAGCAGCGTAGGATCGGGGGCTACCTACAATGAGCAGTTCTTC. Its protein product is CASSVGSGATYNEQFF.

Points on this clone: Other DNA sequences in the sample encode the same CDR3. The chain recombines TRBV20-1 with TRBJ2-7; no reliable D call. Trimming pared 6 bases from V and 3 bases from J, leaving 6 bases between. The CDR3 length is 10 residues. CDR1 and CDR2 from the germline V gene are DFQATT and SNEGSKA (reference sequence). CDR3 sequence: CSARNYEQYF. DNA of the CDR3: TGCAGTGCACGGAACTACGAGCAGTACTTC.

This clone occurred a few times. The DNA of the CDR3 is TGTGCCAGCCTCATGACAGGGGGGATCCCCTACGAGCAGTACTTC. Translated, it gives CASLMTGGIPYEQYF. This sequence joins TRBV2 and TRBJ2-7; TRBD1 agrees at 9 bases. Germline V gives CDR1 SNHLY, CDR2 FYNNEI. V shed 8 bases, J shed 2 bases, and the junction held 10 bases outside the gene matches. CDR3 length: 15 residues.

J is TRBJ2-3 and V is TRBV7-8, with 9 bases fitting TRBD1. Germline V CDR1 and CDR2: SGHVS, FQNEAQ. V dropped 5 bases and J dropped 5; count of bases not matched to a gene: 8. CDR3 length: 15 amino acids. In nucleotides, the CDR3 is TGTGCCAGCAGCAAACGGACAGGGGCGGGAGATACGCAGTATTTT. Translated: CASSKRTGAGDTQYF.

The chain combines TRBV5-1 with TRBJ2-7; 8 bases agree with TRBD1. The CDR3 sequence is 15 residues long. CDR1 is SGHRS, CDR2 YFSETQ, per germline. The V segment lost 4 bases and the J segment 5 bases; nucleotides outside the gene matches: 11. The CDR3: CASSQTGTGRNEQYF. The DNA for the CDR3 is TGCGCCAGCAGCCAGACCGGGACAGGTCGCAACGAGCAGTACTTC.